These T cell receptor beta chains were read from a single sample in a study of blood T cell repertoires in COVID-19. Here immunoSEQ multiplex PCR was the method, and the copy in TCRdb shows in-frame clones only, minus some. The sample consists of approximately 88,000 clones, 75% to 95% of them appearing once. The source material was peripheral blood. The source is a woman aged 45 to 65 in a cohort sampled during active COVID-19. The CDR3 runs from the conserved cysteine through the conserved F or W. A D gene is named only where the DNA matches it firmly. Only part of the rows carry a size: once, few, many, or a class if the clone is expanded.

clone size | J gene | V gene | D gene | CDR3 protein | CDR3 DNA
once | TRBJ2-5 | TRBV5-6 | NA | CASSLGGAKRETQYF | TGTGCCAGCAGCTTGGGTGGGGCTAAGAGGGAGACCCAGTACTTC
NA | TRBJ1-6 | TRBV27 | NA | CASSADSYNSPLHF | TGTGCCAGCAGTGCCGACAGTTATAATTCACCCCTCCACTTT
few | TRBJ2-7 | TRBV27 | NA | CASSKNRDSYEQYF | TGTGCCAGCAGCAAAAATCGCGACTCCTACGAGCAGTACTTC
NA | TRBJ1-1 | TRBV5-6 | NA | CASSLDPGSTEAFF | TGTGCCAGCAGCTTGGACCCCGGGAGCACTGAAGCTTTCTTT
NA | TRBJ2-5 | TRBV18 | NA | CASSPAGLRETQYF | TGTGCCAGCTCACCAGCAGGGCTCAGAGAGACCCAGTACTTC
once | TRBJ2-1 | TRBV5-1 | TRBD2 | CASSASGLYNEQFF | TGCGCCAGCAGCGCTAGCGGGCTCTACAATGAGCAGTTCTTC
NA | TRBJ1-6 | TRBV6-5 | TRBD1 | CASRRTGYGSPLHF | TGTGCCAGCAGAAGGACAGGGTATGGTTCACCCCTCCACTTT
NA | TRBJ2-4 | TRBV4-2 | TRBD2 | CASSQIGPGGLGNIQYF | TGTGCCAGCAGCCAAATAGGACCGGGGGGGCTTGGAAACATTCAGTACTTC
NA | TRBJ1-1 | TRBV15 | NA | CATSRDLVLLNTEAFF | TGTGCCACCAGCAGAGATCTCGTACTCTTGAACACTGAAGCTTTCTTT
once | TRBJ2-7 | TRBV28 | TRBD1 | CASSPGGPFYEQYF | TGTGCCAGCAGTCCAGGGGGACCTTTCTACGAGCAGTACTTC
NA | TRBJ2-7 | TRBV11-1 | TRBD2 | CASSWGLAGGAEQYF | TGTGCCAGCAGCTGGGGATTAGCGGGAGGGGCCGAGCAGTACTTC
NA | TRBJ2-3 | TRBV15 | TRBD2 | CATSRTVTSGTDTQYF | TGTGCCACCAGCAGAACCGTGACTAGCGGCACAGATACGCAGTATTTT
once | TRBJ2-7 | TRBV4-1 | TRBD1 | CASSPGRGYEQYF | TGCGCCAGCAGCCCCGGCAGGGGGTACGAGCAGTACTTC
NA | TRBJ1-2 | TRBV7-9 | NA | CASSLPAGDGERGYTF | TGTGCCAGCAGCTTACCGGCAGGGGACGGGGAACGGGGCTACACCTTC
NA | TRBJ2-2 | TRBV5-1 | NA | CASTSGGPGTGELFF | TGCGCCAGCACCTCCGGTGGCCCGGGCACCGGGGAGCTGTTTTTT
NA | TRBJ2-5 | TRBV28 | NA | CASSPRGLRLLAQYF | TGTGCCAGCAGTCCCCGAGGCCTAAGATTATTGGCCCAGTACTTC
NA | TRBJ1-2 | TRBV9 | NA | CASSVEDRAYGYTF | TGTGCCAGCAGCGTAGAGGACAGAGCCTATGGCTACACCTTC